This TCR beta chain derives from a study of CD8 T cells in ankylosing spondylitis. This clonotype was counted many times. The CDR3 sequence is 12 residues long. V was pared by 6 bases and J by 15 bases, with 18 bases between. The germline V gene encodes CDR1 MNHEY and CDR2 SVGEGT. TCRdb reprocessed the 5' RACE reads with MiXCR, giving one entry per CDR3 protein. The sample comprises approximately 100,000 distinct CDR3 sequences, around 24% of which are singletons, and more than 9% rests with the top ten. This clonotype was obtained from a male donor with ankylosing spondylitis. The sequencing sample was made of synovial fluid, either unsorted or a sorted T cell fraction (not recorded which). The chain combines TRBV6-2 or TRBV6-3 with TRBJ2-1; TRBD2 is a possible D gene (5 bases). The CDR3 DNA reads as TGTGCCAGCAGCAGGCAGCGGCCCTCACTGTTCTTC. Translation gives CASSRQRPSLFF.